The clone carrying this T cell receptor (beta chain) was detected many times. The TCRbeta library incorporated unique molecular identifiers. TCRdb itself ran the PCR reads through MiXCR, one entry per CDR3 protein. The sample includes under 850,000 distinct CDR3 sequences, over 10% seen only once; the top ten take 0.79%. These data belong to a study of T-cell reconstitution after alpha-beta-depleted transplantation in children. The sequence came from a girl aged 2 to 10 with congenital amegakaryocytic thrombocytopenia, due to receive a stem cell transplant. The sequenced sample was PBMCs, obtained before TCRalphabeta/CD19-depleted stem cell transplant.

The CDR3 DNA reads as TGCGCCAGCAGCCCCAGAGAAGGGTCCGGGGAGCTGTTTTTT. This codes for CASSPREGSGELFF. V gene TRBV5-1 combines with J gene TRBJ2-2; D is ambiguous. The CDR3 covers 14 residues. The V and J ends lost 4 bases and 6 bases respectively, with 13 bases between them. Germline loops: CDR1 SGHRS, CDR2 YFSETQ.